This record looks at one T cell receptor (beta chain) sequence and its context. Its antigen target is currently unknown. Qualities for individual bases were not recorded, and no much larger clone is one base off. Via the germline V gene, CDR1 is MNHNS and CDR2 SASEGT. Inclusive of the bounding cysteine and phenylalanine, the CDR3 is 12 residues long. CDR3 DNA is the only sequence kept; it has 36 bases, read in frame from the first base. The V end loses 6 bases and the J end loses 4 bases, and a stretch of 7 bases separates them. This sample is part of a study of CD8 T cells in Susac syndrome (dated by TCRdb to between 2018 and 2021). Turning to the overall study: Of the Susac syndrome patients who were sequenced, 8 or 9 were in clinical remission while five or six had clinically active disease. At the time of blood withdrawal, Susac syndrome patients were either therapy-naive, taking corticosteroids (with some also receiving IVIg), or on IVIg alone. Repertoire sequencing was used to test whether CD8+ T cell activation and differentiation in Susac syndrome was antigen driven.

Peripheral blood CD8+ and CD4+ T cells from healthy donors, Susac syndrome patients and multiple sclerosis patients were profiled using high-throughput TCR beta sequencing. Recently defined diagnostic criteria for definite or probable disease were met by the Susac syndrome patients. Bulk CD8+ and CD4+ T cells were purified by magnetic negative isolation, while CD8+ TEMRA cells were enriched using FACS. Blood was drawn into EDTA tubes, processed within 24 hours, and PBMCs were isolated by density gradient centrifugation. PBMCs destined for TCR sequencing were cryopreserved in liquid nitrogen and later thawed in a 37 °C water bath. Purity of sorted or isolated CD4+, CD8+ and CD8+ TEMRA cells was at least 90%. The paper's findings and limits, for the study overall: No clonal expansion was detected in the CD4+ T cell repertoire of Susac syndrome patients. The number of individuals in the TCR sequencing and HLA analysis was acknowledged as relatively small.

RNA was extracted using the RNeasy kit, and about 0.45 to 1 ug of the RNA was reverse transcribed with random hexamers. The immunoSEQ multiplex PCR assay, covering 54 Vbeta and 13 Jbeta segments, was used to amplify TCR beta CDR3 regions. Bias from PCR amplification was corrected by using a synthetic template baseline for primer optimization and for computational correction. The authors processed their data as follows. Only productive sequences were kept, with reads annotated to V, D and J genes according to IMGT and analyzed in immunoSEQ Analyzer. Clonality was computed as one minus Shannon entropy normalized by log2 of the number of productive unique sequences. For each patient and control, public and private clones were evaluated within the 100 most prevalent clones. Susac-specific clones were defined as absent from healthy and MS cohorts, around 1,000 published viral clones and other ImmuneACCESS disease sequences. TCRdb reanalyzed the raw reads on its own, using fastp at Q25 for trimming and MiXCR for clone calling, and kept in-frame beta chains. Each CDR3 protein gets just one entry, which takes the most common genes and DNA from the rows behind it. TCRdb, rather than the study authors, made the V and J calls. This sample comprises some 77,000 distinct CDR3 sequences, about 93% of them detected only once. In total, the top ten clones hold about 0.53% of the sample.

Here the chain combines TRBV6-1 and TRBJ2-1; confidence is insufficient to name the D gene. The sequencing input was CD4+ T cells from PBMCs. The source of this sequence is a human donor with Susac syndrome. The CDR3 protein sequence reads: CASRSTYNEQFF. Here is the DNA: TGTGCCAGCAGAAGCACTTACAATGAGCAGTTCTTC.